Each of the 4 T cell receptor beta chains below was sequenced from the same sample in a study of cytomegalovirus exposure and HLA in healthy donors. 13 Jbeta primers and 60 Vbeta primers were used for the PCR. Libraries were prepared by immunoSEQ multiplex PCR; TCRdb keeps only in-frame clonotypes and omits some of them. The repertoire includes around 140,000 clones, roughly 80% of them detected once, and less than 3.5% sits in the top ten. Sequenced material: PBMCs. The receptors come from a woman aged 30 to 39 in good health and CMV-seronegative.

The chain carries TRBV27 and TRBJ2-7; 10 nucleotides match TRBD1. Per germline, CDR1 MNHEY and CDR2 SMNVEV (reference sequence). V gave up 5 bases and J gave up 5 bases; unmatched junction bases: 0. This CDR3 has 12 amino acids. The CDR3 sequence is CASSDRGHEQYF. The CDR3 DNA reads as TGTGCCAGCAGTGACAGGGGGCACGAGCAGTACTTC.

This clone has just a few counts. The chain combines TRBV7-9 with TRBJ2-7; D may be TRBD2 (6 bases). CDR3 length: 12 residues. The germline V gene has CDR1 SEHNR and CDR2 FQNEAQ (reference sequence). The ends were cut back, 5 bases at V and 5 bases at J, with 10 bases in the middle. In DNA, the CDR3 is TGTGCCAGCAGCCACGGGGGAAACGAGCAGTACTTC. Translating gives CASSHGGNEQYF.

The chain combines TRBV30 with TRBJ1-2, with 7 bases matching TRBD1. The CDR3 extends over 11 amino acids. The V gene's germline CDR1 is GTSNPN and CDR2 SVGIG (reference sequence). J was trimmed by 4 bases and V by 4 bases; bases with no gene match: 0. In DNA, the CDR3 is TGTGCCTGGACAGGGGGCTATGGCTACACCTTC. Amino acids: CAWTGGYGYTF.

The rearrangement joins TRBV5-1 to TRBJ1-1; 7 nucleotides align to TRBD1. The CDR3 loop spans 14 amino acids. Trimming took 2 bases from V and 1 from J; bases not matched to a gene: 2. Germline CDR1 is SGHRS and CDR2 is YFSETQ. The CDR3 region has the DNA TGCGCCAGCAGCTTCGCAGGGGGGAACACTGAAGCTTTCTTT. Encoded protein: CASSFAGGNTEAFF.